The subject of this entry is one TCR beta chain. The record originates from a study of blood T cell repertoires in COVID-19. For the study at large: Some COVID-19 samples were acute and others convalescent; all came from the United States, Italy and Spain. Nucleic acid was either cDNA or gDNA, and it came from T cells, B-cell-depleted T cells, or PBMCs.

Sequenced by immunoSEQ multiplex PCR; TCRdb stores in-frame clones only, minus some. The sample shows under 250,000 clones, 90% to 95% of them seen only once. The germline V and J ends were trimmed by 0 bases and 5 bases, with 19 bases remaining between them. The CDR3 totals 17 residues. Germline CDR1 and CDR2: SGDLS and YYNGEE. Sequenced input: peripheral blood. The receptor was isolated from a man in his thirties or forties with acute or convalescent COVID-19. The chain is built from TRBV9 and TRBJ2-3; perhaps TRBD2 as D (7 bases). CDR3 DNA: TGTGCCAGCAGCGTAGCTCGCGGGGGCAGGGTCATAGATACGCAGTATTTT. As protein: CASSVARGGRVIDTQYF.